The 21 T cell receptor beta chains listed next were all sequenced from one sample in a study of brain T cells in children with intractable seizures. Clones were sequenced by immunoSEQ multiplex PCR, and TCRdb holds only the in-frame ones, with some missing. This repertoire shows roughly 120,000 clones, roughly 94% found once; its top ten account for 3.8%. The sample was peripheral blood, taken at surgery. Receptors were obtained from a boy younger than two with hemimegalencephaly and intractable seizures.

The chain employs TRBV3-1 (or the pseudogene TRBV3-2) and TRBJ2-1, with TRBD2 as a possible D gene (6 bases). Deletions cut 1 base from V and 6 bases from J, with 13 bases between. Germline V gene data show CDR1 as LGHDT and CDR2 as YNNKEL (reference sequence). CDR3 length equals 15 residues. In DNA, the CDR3 is TGTGCCAGCAGCCAAGGACTAGAGGGATTCAATGAGCAGTTCTTC. Its protein product is CASSQGLEGFNEQFF.

The chain employs TRBV30 and TRBJ1-3; no clear D gene. This CDR3 comprises 15 residues. The V gene lost 3 bases and the J gene lost 0 bases, with 12 bases spanning the gap. Germline lookup yields CDR1 GTSNPN and CDR2 SVGIG (reference sequence). In DNA form, the CDR3 reads TGTGCCTGGAGGGGAGGGCTCTCCTCTGGAAACACCATATATTTT. Its translation is CAWRGGLSSGNTIYF.

V gene TRBV6-5 combines with J gene TRBJ1-4, with TRBD1 as a possible D gene (6 bases). The CDR3 is 14 residues long. Per the germline V gene, CDR1 is MNHEY and CDR2 is SVGAGI. The V end was cut by 5 bases, the J end by 0 bases, with 7 bases between. The CDR3 loop reads CASSQGTTNEKLFF. The CDR3 nucleotides are TGTGCCAGCAGTCAGGGGACAACTAATGAAAAACTGTTTTTT.

This clone was seen just once. The J gene is TRBJ2-4, the V gene TRBV29-1; D is uncertain. Germline CDR1 is SQVTM and CDR2 is ANQGSEA. The V end was cut by 6 bases, the J end by 8 bases, with 17 bases between. This CDR3 has 13 amino acids. CDR3 residues: CSVVPANWDIQYF. The CDR3 nucleotides read TGCAGCGTCGTCCCAGCCAACTGGGACATTCAGTACTTC.

J is TRBJ2-7 and V is TRBV27; 9 bases match TRBD2. J lost 3 bases, V lost 2 bases, and 5 bases had no gene match. CDR3 size: 15 residues. Germline V CDR1 and CDR2: MNHEY, SMNVEV (reference sequence). The CDR3 is CASSLGLAGNYEQYF. Here the CDR3 DNA reads TGTGCCAGCAGTTTAGGGCTAGCGGGGAACTACGAGCAGTACTTC.

In nucleotides, the CDR3 is TGCGCCAGCAGCCAACAACCACGGGGGGGTAGCGGGGCGAGCGAGCAGTACTTC. This translates into CASSQQPRGGSGASEQYF. The V gene is TRBV4-1, the J gene TRBJ2-7; 8 bases align to TRBD2. J gave up 6 bases and V 2 bases, and 18 bases lay outside the gene matches. The CDR3 is made up of 18 amino acids. Germline CDR1 and CDR2: MGHRA and YSYEKL.

V gene TRBV2 combines with J gene TRBJ2-7, with D possibly being TRBD2 (7 bases). The CDR3 loop spans 14 amino acids. Germline CDR1 SNHLY, CDR2 FYNNEI. V shed 6 bases and J shed 2 bases, with 14 bases lying between them. This CDR3 is CASREGGGTYEQYF. Here the CDR3 DNA reads TGTGCCAGCAGAGAGGGGGGAGGGACCTACGAGCAGTACTTC.

V is TRBV28 and J is TRBJ2-7; 8 nucleotides line up with TRBD1. Trimming took 3 bases from V and 2 from J; bases not matched to a gene: 9. CDR1 is MDHEN, CDR2 SYDVKM, per germline. The CDR3 has 16 amino acids. The CDR3 DNA follows: TGTGCCAGCAGTTTGGAGTGGCAGGGGGCCACCTACGAGCAGTACTTC. It translates to CASSLEWQGATYEQYF.

The V call is TRBV9, the J call TRBJ2-3; unclear D gene. The V gene lost 3 bases and the J gene lost 3 bases, with 5 bases spanning the gap. CDR3 length equals 12 residues. Germline V CDR1 and CDR2: SGDLS, YYNGEE. CDR3 DNA: TGTGCCAGCAGCGGTGTAACAGATACGCAGTATTTT. Translated, it gives CASSGVTDTQYF.

V usage is TRBV6-5 and J usage is TRBJ1-2; D ambiguous. There are 14 residues in the CDR3. V was trimmed by 6 bases and J by 4 bases, leaving 15 bases between them. CDR1 is MNHEY, CDR2 SVGAGI, per germline. Here the CDR3 DNA reads TGTGCCAGCAGCCTCGGAACCGTACCCTATGGCTACACCTTC. Amino acids: CASSLGTVPYGYTF.

The CDR3 loop is CASSLVGRGKETQYF. DNA for the CDR3: TGTGCCAGCAGCTTAGTTGGCAGGGGTAAGGAGACCCAGTACTTC. This sequence joins TRBV7-9 and TRBJ2-5; perhaps TRBD1 as D (6 bases). The CDR3 totals 15 residues. CDR1 SEHNR and CDR2 FQNEAQ come from the germline V gene (reference sequence). Trimming took 1 base from V and 5 from J, leaving 14 bases between them.

About this clone itself: The same CDR3 arises from other DNA sequences in this sample as well. This CDR3 is CASSVGQGETQYF. DNA for the CDR3: TGTGCCAGCAGCGTAGGCCAGGGGGAGACCCAGTACTTC. The V call is TRBV9, the J call TRBJ2-5; perhaps TRBD1 as D (6 bases). V lost 0 bases and J 5 bases, leaving 8 bases between the germline ends. Per germline, CDR1 SGDLS and CDR2 YYNGEE. CDR3 length: 13 amino acids.

The V gene is TRBV5-1, the J gene TRBJ2-2; D gene unclear. The germline CDR1 and CDR2 sequences are SGHRS and YFSETQ. V dropped 4 bases and J dropped 0 bases, with 10 bases sitting between them. The CDR3 length is 15 residues. DNA of the CDR3: TGCGCCAGCAGCCCCAACATAGCGAACACCGGGGAGCTGTTTTTT. Residues: CASSPNIANTGELFF.

V and J are TRBV27 and TRBJ2-1, with 10 bases identical to TRBD1. This CDR3 spans 13 amino acids. Germline V gene data show CDR1 as MNHEY and CDR2 as SMNVEV (reference sequence). The V segment lost 5 bases and the J segment 10 bases; nucleotides outside the gene matches: 5. The CDR3 sequence is CASSGTGAGEQFF. In nucleotides, the CDR3 is TGTGCCAGCAGTGGGACAGGGGCGGGGGAGCAGTTCTTC.

This sequence joins TRBV5-4 and TRBJ2-1, with D perhaps TRBD2 (7 bases). V lost 2 bases to trimming and J lost 7 bases, with 10 bases between them. Germline CDR1 SGHNT, CDR2 YYREEE (reference sequence). This CDR3 comprises 13 residues. In DNA form, the CDR3 reads TGTGCCAGCAGCTTTGGGGGGGCGAATGAGCAGTTCTTC. Its translation is CASSFGGANEQFF.

The rearrangement uses TRBV29-1 and TRBJ2-1; D is unresolved. This CDR3 is built from 14 residues. The germline gives CDR1 SQVTM, CDR2 ANQGSEA. V lost 5 bases, J lost 1 base, and 12 bases lay in between. The CDR3 nucleotides read TGCAGCGTTCGGCGGAATAGGTCCTACAATGAGCAGTTCTTC. It codes for CSVRRNRSYNEQFF.

The V gene is TRBV7-6, the J gene TRBJ2-1; 7 nucleotides align to TRBD1. CDR1 and CDR2 from the germline V gene are SGHVS and FNYEAQ. Trimming cost V 6 bases and J 6 bases; bases outside gene matches: 8. This CDR3 has 14 amino acids. DNA for the CDR3: TGTGCCAGCAGTATGGGGACAGCTGTCAATGAGCAGTTCTTC. Its translation is CASSMGTAVNEQFF.

This chain connects TRBV7-3 to TRBJ2-1; 10 nucleotides agree with TRBD2. The CDR3 loop spans 16 amino acids. Trimming at V came to 3 bases and at J to 5 bases, leaving 7 bases not matched to a gene. Germline V lookup: CDR1 SGHTA, CDR2 FQGTGA. CDR3 sequence: CASSLGLARVHNEQFF. The CDR3 DNA reads TGTGCCAGCAGCTTGGGACTAGCGCGCGTCCACAATGAGCAGTTCTTC.

About this clone itself: Other DNA sequences in the same sample also yield this CDR3. The V gene is TRBV5-1, the J gene TRBJ2-5; 14 nucleotides align to TRBD2. CDR3 length: 15 amino acids. Germline V gene lookup returns CDR1 SGHRS and CDR2 YFSETQ. V lost 0 bases and J lost 5; bases outside the gene matches: 0. CDR3 DNA sequence: TGCGCCAGCAGCTTGGGACTAGCGGGAGGGGAGACCCAGTACTTC. Its translation: CASSLGLAGGETQYF.

V is TRBV7-9 and J is TRBJ2-1; the match to TRBD2 covers 7 bases. J was trimmed by 0 bases and V by 1 base; bases with no gene match: 12. CDR1 is SEHNR, CDR2 FQNEAQ, per germline (reference sequence). The CDR3 runs to 19 residues. The CDR3 DNA follows: TGTGCCAGCAGCTTAGTCGGGGGGTCTGCGGGGAGCTCCTACAATGAGCAGTTCTTC. Its translation is CASSLVGGSAGSSYNEQFF.

The J gene is TRBJ2-5, the V gene TRBV5-5, with a tentative D call TRBD1 (5 bases). The germline V gene has CDR1 SGHKS and CDR2 YYEKEE (reference sequence). This CDR3 spans 13 amino acids. V lost 5 bases and J lost 1, with 9 bases in between. CDR3 amino acids: CASRKGPQETQYF. The CDR3, as DNA: TGTGCCAGCAGGAAGGGGCCCCAAGAGACCCAGTACTTC. The full variable domain, in which reference TRBV5-5 and TRBJ2-5 provide the parts outside the CDR3, is DAGVTQSPTHLIKTRGQQVTLRCSPISGHKSVSWYQQVLGQGPQFIFQYYEKEERGRGNFPDRFSARQFPNYSSELNVNALLLGDSALYLCASRKGPQETQYFGPGTRLLVL.